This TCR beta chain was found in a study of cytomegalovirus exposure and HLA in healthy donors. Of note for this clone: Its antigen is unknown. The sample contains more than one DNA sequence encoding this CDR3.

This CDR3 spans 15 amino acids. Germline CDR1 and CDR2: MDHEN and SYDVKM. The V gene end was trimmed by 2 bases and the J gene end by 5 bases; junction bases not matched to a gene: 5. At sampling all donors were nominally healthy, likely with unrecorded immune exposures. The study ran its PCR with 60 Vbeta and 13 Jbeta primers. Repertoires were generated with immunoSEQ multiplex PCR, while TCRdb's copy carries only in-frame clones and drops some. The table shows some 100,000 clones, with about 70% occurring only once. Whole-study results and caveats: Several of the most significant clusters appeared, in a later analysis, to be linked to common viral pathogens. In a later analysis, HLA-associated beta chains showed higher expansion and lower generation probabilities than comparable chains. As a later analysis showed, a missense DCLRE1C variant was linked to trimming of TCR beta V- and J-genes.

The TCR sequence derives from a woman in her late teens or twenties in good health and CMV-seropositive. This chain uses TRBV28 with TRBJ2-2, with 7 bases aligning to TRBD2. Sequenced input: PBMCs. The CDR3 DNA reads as TGTGCCAGCAGTTTAGGCGGGAGTCATACCGGGGAGCTGTTTTTT. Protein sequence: CASSLGGSHTGELFF. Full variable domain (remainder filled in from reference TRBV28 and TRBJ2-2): DVKVTQSSRYLVKRTGEKVFLECVQDMDHENMFWYRQDPGLGLRLIYFSYDVKMKEKGDIPEGYSVSREKKERFSLILESASTNQTSMYLCASSLGGSHTGELFFGEGSRLTVL.